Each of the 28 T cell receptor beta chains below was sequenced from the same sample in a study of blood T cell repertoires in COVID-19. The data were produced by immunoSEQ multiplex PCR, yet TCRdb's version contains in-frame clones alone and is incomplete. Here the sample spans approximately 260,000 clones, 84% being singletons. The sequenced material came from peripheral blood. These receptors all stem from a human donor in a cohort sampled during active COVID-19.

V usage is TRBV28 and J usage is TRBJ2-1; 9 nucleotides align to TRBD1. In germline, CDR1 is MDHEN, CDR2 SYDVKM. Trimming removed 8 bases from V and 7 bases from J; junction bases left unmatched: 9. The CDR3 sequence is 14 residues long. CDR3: CASAPGQGWNEQFF. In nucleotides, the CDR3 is TGTGCCAGCGCCCCGGGACAGGGTTGGAATGAGCAGTTCTTC.

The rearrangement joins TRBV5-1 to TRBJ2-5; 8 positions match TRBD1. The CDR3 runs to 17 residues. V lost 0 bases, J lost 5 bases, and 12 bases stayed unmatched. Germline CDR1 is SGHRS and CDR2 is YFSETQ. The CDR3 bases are TGCGCCAGCAGCTTGGCCGGACAGGGTTTCGGTGCTGAGACCCAGTACTTC. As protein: CASSLAGQGFGAETQYF.

In nucleotides, the CDR3 is TGCAGTGCTAGATGGGGGGTTGGCTACACCTTC. This sequence encodes CSARWGVGYTF. The V gene is TRBV20-1, the J gene TRBJ1-2; tentative D call: TRBD1 (5 bases). Trimming removed 2 bases at V and 7 bases at J, with 8 bases between. CDR3 length equals 11 residues. Germline V gene sequence: CDR1 DFQATT, CDR2 SNEGSKA (reference sequence).

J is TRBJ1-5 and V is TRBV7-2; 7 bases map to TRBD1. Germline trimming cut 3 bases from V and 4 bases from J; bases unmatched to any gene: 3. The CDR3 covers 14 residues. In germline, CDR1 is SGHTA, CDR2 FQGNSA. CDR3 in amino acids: CASSLTGRNQPQHF. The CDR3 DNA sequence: TGTGCCAGCAGCTTGACAGGGAGGAATCAGCCCCAGCATTTT.

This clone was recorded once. CDR3 sequence reads: CASSLSFPGVAGELFF. The CDR3 region has the DNA TGTGCCAGCAGTTTATCGTTCCCAGGGGTGGCCGGGGAGCTGTTTTTT. The rearrangement links TRBV28 to TRBJ2-2; a possible D gene is TRBD1 (6 bases). Trimming pared 1 base from V and 6 bases from J, leaving 15 bases between. Looked up from germline, CDR1 is MDHEN and CDR2 is SYDVKM. This CDR3 is built from 16 residues.

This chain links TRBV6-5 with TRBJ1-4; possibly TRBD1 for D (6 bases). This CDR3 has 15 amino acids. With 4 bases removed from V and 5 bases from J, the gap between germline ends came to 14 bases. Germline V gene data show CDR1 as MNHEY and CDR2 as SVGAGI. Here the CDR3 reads CASSFSTGFNEKLFF. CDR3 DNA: TGTGCCAGCAGTTTCAGTACAGGGTTCAATGAAAAACTGTTTTTT.

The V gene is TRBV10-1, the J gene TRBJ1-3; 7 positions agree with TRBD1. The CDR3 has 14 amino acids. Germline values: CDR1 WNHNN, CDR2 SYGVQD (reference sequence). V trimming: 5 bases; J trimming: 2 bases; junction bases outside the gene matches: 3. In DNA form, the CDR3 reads TGCGCCAGCAGTCCGACAGGGACTGGAAACACCATATATTTT. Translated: CASSPTGTGNTIYF.

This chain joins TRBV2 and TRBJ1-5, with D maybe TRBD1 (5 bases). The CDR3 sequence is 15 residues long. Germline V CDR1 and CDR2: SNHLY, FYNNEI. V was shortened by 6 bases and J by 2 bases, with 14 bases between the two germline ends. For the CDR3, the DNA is TGTGCCAGCAGGGTCGACGGGGGTGGCAATCAGCCCCAGCATTTT. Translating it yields CASRVDGGGNQPQHF.

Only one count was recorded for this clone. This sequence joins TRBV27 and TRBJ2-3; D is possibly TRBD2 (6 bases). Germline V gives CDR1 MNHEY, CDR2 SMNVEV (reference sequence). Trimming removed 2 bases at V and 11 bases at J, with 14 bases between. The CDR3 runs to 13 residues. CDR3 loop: CASSLGGTWGQYF. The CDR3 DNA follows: TGTGCCAGCAGTTTAGGCGGGACTTGGGGGCAGTATTTT.

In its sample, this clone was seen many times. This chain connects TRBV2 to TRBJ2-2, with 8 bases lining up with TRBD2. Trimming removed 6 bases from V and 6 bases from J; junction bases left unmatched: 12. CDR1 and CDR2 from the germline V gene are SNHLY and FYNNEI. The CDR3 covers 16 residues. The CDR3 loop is CASRKALAGGSGELFF. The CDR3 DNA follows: TGTGCCAGCAGGAAGGCCCTGGCGGGAGGCTCCGGGGAGCTGTTTTTT.

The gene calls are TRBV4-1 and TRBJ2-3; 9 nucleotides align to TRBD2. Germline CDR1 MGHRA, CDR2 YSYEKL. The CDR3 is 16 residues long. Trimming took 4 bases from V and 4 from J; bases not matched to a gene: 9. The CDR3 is CASSLEAGGPSDTQYF. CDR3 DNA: TGCGCCAGCAGCCTTGAGGCGGGAGGGCCATCAGATACGCAGTATTTT.

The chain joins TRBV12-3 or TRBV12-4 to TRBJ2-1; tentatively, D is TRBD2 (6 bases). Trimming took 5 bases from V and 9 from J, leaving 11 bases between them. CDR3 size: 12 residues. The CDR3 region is CASSNPEGEQFF. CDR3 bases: TGTGCCAGCAGTAACCCGGAGGGTGAGCAGTTCTTC.

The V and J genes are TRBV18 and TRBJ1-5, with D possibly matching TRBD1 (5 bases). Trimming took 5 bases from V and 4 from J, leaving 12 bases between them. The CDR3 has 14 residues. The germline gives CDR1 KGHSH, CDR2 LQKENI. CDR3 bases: TGTGCCAGCTCAAACCGGGACTTGAATCAGCCCCAGCATTTT. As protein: CASSNRDLNQPQHF. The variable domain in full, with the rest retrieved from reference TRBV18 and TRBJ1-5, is NAGVMQNPRHLVRRRGQEARLRCSPMKGHSHVYWYRQLPEEGLKFMVYLQKENIIDESGMPKERFSAEFPKEGPSILRIQQVVRGDSAAYFCASSNRDLNQPQHFGDGTRLSIL.

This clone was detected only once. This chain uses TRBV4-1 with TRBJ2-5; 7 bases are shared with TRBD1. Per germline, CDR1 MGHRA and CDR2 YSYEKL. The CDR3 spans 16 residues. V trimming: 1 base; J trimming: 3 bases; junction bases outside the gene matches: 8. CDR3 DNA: TGCGCCAGCAGCCAAGTTTCGACAGGGCCGAAAGAGACCCAGTACTTC. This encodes CASSQVSTGPKETQYF.

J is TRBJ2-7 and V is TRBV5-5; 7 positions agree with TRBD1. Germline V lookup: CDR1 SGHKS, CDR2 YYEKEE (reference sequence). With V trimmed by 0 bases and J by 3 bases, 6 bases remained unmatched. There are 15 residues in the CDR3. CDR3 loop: CASSLGQGNLYEQYF. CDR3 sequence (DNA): TGTGCCAGCAGCTTGGGACAGGGAAACCTCTACGAGCAGTACTTC.

CDR3 nucleotides: TGTGCCAGCAGCCCCTACTCCGACAGCTCCTACGAGCAGTACTTC. Its protein is CASSPYSDSSYEQYF. The chain carries TRBV7-6 and TRBJ2-7; D might be TRBD1 (5 bases). CDR1 and CDR2 (germline): SGHVS, FNYEAQ. The germline V and J ends were trimmed by 5 bases and 0 bases, with 14 bases remaining between them. The CDR3 covers 15 residues. Full variable domain (outside the CDR3, taken from reference TRBV7-6 and TRBJ2-7): GAGVSQSPRYKVTKRGQDVALRCDPISGHVSLYWYRQALGQGPEFLTYFNYEAQQDKSGLPNDRFSAERPEGSISTLTIQRTEQRDSAMYRCASSPYSDSSYEQYFGPGTRLTVT.

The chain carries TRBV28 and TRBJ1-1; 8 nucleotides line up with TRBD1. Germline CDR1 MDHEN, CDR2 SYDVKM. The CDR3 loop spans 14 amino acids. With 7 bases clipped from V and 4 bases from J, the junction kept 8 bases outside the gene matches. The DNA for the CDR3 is TGTGCCAGCAAGACGACAGGGGAAATCACTGAAGCTTTCTTT. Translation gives CASKTTGEITEAFF.

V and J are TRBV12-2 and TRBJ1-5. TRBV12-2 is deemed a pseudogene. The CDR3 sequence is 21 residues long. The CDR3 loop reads CASRFREGGTRSEDSNQPQHF. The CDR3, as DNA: TGTGCAAGTCGCTTTAGGGAGGGGGGAACAAGGTCGGAAGATAGCAATCAGCCCCAGCATTTT.

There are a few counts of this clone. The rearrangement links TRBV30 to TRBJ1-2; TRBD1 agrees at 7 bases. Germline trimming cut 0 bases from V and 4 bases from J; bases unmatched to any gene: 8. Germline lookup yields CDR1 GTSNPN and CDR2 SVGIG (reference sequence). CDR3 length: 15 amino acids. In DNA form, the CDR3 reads TGTGCCTGGAGTGTCACAAGGGGGCGAGGCTATGGCTACACCTTC. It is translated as CAWSVTRGRGYGYTF.

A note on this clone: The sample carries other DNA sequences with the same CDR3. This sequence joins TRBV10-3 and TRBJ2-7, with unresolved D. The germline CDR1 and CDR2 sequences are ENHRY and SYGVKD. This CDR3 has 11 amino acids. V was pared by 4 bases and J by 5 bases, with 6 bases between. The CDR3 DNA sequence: TGTGCCATCAGTGCAGGAAACGAGCAGTACTTC. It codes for CAISAGNEQYF.

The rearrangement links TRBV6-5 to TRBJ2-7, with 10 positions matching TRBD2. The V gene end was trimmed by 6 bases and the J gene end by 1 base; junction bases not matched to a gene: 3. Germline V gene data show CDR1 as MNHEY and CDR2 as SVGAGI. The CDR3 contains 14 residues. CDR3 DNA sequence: TGTGCCAGCAGGGCACTAGCGGGGTCCTACGAGCAGTACTTC. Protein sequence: CASRALAGSYEQYF.

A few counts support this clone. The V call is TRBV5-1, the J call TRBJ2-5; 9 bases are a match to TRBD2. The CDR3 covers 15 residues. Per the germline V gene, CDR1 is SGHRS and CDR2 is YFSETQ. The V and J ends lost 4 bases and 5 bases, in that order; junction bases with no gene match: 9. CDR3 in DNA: TGCGCCAGCAGCGGTAGCGGGGGCAGACGGGAGACCCAGTACTTC. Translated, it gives CASSGSGGRRETQYF.

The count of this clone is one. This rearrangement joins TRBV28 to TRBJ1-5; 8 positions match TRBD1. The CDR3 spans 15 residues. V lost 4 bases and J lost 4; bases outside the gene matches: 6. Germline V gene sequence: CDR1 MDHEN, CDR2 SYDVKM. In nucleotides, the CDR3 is TGTGCCAGCAGTTCGAAGGACAGGGTGAATCAGCCCCAGCATTTT. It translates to CASSSKDRVNQPQHF.

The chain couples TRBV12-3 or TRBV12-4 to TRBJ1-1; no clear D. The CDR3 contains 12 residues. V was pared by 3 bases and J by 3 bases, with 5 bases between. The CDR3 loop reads CASSFVYTEAFF. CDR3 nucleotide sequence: TGTGCCAGCAGTTTTGTATACACTGAAGCTTTCTTT.

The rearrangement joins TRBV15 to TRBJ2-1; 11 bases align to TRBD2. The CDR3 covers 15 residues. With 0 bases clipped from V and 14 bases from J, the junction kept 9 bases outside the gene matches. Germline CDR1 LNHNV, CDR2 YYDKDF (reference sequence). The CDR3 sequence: CATSRERLAGGFEFF. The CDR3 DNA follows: TGTGCCACCAGCAGAGAAAGGCTAGCGGGGGGTTTTGAGTTCTTC. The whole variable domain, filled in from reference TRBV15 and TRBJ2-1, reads DAMVIQNPRYQVTQFGKPVTLSCSQTLNHNVMYWYQQKSSQAPKLLFHYYDKDFNNEADTPDNFQSRRPNTSFCFLDIRSPGLGDTAMYLCATSRERLAGGFEFFGPGTRLTVL.

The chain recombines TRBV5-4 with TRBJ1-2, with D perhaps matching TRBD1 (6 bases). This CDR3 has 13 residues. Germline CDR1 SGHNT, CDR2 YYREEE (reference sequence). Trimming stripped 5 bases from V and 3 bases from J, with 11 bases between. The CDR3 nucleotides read TGTGCCAGCAGAACAGGGTGGGACTATGGCTACACCTTC. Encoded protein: CASRTGWDYGYTF.

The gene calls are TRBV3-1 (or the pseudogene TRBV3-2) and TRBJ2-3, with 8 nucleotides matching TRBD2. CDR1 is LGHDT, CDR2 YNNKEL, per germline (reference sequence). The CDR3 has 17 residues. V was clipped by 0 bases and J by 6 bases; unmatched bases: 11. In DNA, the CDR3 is TGTGCCAGCAGCCAAGATGCCGCTAGCGGGCCCTGGGATACGCAGTATTTT. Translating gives CASSQDAASGPWDTQYF.

CDR3 sequence reads: CASSSPAAADTQYF. In DNA, the CDR3 is TGTGCCAGCAGCTCCCCTGCTGCAGCGGATACGCAGTATTTT. V and J are TRBV7-3 and TRBJ2-3; D gene uncertain. CDR1 and CDR2 (germline): SGHTA, FQGTGA. The ends were cut back, 4 bases at V and 6 bases at J, with 14 bases in the middle. The CDR3 has 14 residues.